This TCR beta chain is from a study of a mutant IDH1 vaccine in newly diagnosed glioma. Study context: Either 4-6 weeks after radiotherapy alone or alongside temozolomide, vaccination was begun. The V12 visit happened in week 35, and the V13 visit happened in week 47.

V lost 8 bases to trimming and J lost 7 bases; unmatched junction nucleotides: 2. Germline lookup yields CDR1 SGHVS and CDR2 FNYEAQ. The CDR3 spans 11 residues. With respect to this clone: Its antigen remains unidentified.

Only in-frame clones appear in the TCRdb table, and some are missing; sequencing was by immunoSEQ multiplex PCR. The repertoire holds approximately 52,000 clones, with around 80% as singletons. Time point described: week 47, end of study. The investigators gave 300 ug of mutant IDH1 20-mer peptide in each vaccine dose, together with topical imiquimod. This clonotype was obtained from a woman aged 40 to 55 with glioma. Some clones in this sample may be carry-over from other donors' samples. The sample was PBMCs, taken from a glioma patient whose treatment included an IDH1 peptide vaccine. The genes are TRBV7-6 and TRBJ2-1, with 7 bases lining up with TRBD1. The CDR3 DNA sequence: TGTGCCAGCTCCAGGGGGAATGAGCAGTTCTTC. Its protein is CASSRGNEQFF.